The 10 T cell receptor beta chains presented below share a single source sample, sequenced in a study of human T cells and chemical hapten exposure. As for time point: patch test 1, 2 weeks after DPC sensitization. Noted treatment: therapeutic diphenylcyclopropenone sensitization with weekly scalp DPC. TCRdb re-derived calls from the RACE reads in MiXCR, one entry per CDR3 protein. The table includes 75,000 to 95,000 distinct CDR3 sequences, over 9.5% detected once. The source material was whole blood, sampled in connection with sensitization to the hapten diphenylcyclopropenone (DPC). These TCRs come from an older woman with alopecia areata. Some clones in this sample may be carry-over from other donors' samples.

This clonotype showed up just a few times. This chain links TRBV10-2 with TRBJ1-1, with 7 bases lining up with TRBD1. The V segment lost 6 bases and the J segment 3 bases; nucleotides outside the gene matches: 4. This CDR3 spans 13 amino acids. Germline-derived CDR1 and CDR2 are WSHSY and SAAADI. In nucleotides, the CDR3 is TGCGCCAGCAGGGACAGGCAGGACACTGAAGCTTTCTTT. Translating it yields CASRDRQDTEAFF.

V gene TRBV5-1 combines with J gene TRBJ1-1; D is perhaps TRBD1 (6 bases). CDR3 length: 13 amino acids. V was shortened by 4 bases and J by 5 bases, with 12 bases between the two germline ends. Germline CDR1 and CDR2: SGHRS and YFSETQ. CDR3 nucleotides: TGCGCCAGCAGCGGGGGCGAGGGAACTGAAGCTTTCTTT. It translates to CASSGGEGTEAFF.

CDR3 bases: TGTGCCACCACTTACGGCCCCGGGTATACGCAGTATTTT. Protein sequence: CATTYGPGYTQYF. The chain carries TRBV24-1 and TRBJ2-3; D is unclear. V gave up 8 bases and J gave up 7 bases, with 15 bases separating them. Per the germline V gene, CDR1 is KGHDR and CDR2 is SFDVKD. This CDR3 contains 13 residues.

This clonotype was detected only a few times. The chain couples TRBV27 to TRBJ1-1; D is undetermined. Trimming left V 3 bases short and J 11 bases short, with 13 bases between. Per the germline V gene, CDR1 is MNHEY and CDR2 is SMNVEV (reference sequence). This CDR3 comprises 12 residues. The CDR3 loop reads CASSLAWGVAFF. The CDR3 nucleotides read TGTGCCAGCAGTTTGGCGTGGGGAGTCGCTTTCTTT.

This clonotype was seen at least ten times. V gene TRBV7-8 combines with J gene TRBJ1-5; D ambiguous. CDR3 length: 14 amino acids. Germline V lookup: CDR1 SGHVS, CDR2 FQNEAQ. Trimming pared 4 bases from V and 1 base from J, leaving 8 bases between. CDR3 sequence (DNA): TGTGCCAGCAGCTGGACTGGAAGCAATCAGCCCCAGCATTTT. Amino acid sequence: CASSWTGSNQPQHF.

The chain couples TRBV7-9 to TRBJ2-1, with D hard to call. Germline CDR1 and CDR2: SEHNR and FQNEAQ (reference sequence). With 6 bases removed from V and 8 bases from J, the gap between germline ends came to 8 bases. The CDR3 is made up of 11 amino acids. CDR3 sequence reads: CASRSGHEQFF. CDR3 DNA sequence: TGTGCCAGCAGATCGGGCCATGAGCAGTTCTTC.

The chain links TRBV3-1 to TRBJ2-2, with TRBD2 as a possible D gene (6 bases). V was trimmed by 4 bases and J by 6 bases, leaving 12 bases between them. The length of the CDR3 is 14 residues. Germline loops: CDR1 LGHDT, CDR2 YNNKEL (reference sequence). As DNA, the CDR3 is TGTGCCAGCAGCCTAGGAGGGGTTGCCGGGGAGCTGTTTTTT. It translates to CASSLGGVAGELFF.

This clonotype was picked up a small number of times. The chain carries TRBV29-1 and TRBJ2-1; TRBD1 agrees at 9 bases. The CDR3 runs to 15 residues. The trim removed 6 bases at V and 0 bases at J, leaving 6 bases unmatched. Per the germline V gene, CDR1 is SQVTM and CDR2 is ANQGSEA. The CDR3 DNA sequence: TGCAGCGTGTCCCGGGACAGGGCCTCCTACAATGAGCAGTTCTTC. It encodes CSVSRDRASYNEQFF.

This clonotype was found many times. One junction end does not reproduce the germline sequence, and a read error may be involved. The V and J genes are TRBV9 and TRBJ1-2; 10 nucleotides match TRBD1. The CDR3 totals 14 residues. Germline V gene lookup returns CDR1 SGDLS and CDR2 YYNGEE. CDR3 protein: CASSVGQGNYGYTF. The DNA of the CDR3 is TGCGCCAGCAGCGTGGGACAGGGGAACTATGGCTACACCTTC.

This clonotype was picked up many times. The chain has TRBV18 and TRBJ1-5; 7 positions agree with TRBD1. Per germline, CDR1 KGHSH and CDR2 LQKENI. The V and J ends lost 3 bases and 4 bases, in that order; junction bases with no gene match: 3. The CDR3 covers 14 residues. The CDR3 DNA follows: TGTGCCAGCTCACCGGGACAGATAAATCAGCCCCAGCATTTT. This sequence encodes CASSPGQINQPQHF.